These T cell receptor beta chains were read from a single sample in a study of blood T cell repertoires in COVID-19. Clones were read by immunoSEQ multiplex PCR, and TCRdb kept only the in-frame ones, dropping some. Of about 260,000 clones listed, about 87% are singletons. The sequenced material came from peripheral blood. The receptors were gathered from a woman in her sixties or seventies with COVID-19, enrolled during active disease. Each CDR3 is given without its conserved first and last residue.

cdr3_aa	v_call	j_call
ASRPDRDRDYGYT	TRBV27	TRBJ1-2
ASSTTGGTEAF	TRBV19	TRBJ1-1
ASSLIWGQGPISSYNEQF	TRBV5-1	TRBJ2-1
ASSQDRPYGSSYNSPLH	TRBV3-1/TRBV3-2	TRBJ1-6
ASSVSQGWGI	TRBV2	TRBJ1-4
ASSRRTVQETQY	TRBV5-1	TRBJ2-5
ASSQVIDTQY	TRBV14	TRBJ2-3
ASSIGAGDFLGAF	TRBV19	TRBJ1-1
ASSQPLGTVRGYT	TRBV4-2	TRBJ1-2
ASSQDEGFTYEQY	TRBV3-1/TRBV3-2	TRBJ2-7
ASSSPSWSDLEQY	TRBV28	TRBJ2-7
ASRDEQVFSSGNTIY	TRBV2	TRBJ1-3
ASSLLGTYGYT	TRBV28	TRBJ1-2
ASSLAGNEKLF	TRBV12-3/TRBV12-4	TRBJ1-4
ASEAWRNYEQY	TRBV13	TRBJ2-7
ASSFGSGPGRIGEQY	TRBV27	TRBJ2-7
ASRGEVTSYNEQF	TRBV5-1	TRBJ2-1
ASSERTGGVTEAF	TRBV9	TRBJ1-1
ASSLGQSDYGYT	TRBV7-9	TRBJ1-2
SVDRQGDGYT	TRBV29-1	TRBJ1-2
ASSTGTGANVLT	TRBV2	TRBJ2-6
ASTRTSGTFRYEETQY	TRBV21-1	TRBJ2-5
ATSDLNRGLGNEQF	TRBV24-1	TRBJ2-1
ASSLQPGGRTDTQY	TRBV7-9	TRBJ2-3
ASSTRQGLSYEQY	TRBV6-5	TRBJ2-7
ASSMSGLAGGNEQF	TRBV19	TRBJ2-1
ASSPSTGIVYEQY	TRBV28	TRBJ2-7
ASSWGPRDRGMNTGELF	TRBV11-3	TRBJ2-2
ASSPGTSVDNEQF	TRBV11-1	TRBJ2-1
ASSQAYEQY	TRBV14	TRBJ2-7
ACNLKTGNYGYT	TRBV30	TRBJ1-2
ASSVTGDYGYT	TRBV28	TRBJ1-2
ASSPGGIVGELF	TRBV7-6	TRBJ2-2
ASTLTTDTQY	TRBV6-5	TRBJ2-3
AWGGQQETQY	TRBV30	TRBJ2-5
ASSLEPRPSSYNEQF	TRBV7-6	TRBJ2-1
ASTRTGGNQPQH	TRBV19	TRBJ1-5
AWSARDRGASNQPQH	TRBV30	TRBJ1-5
ASSVEGGNYEQY	TRBV6-4	TRBJ2-7
ASTIGAGVVYEQY	TRBV28	TRBJ2-7
ASSLTRERTTQY	TRBV5-1	TRBJ2-5
ASSLRDMGNQPQH	TRBV28	TRBJ1-5
ASSLSQGPGAF	TRBV6-5	TRBJ1-1
ASSREREQY	TRBV7-9	TRBJ2-7
ASRGLGGGTQY	TRBV27	TRBJ2-5
ASSLRHYQETQY	TRBV27	TRBJ2-5
ASSRTSGINEQF	TRBV6-5	TRBJ2-1
AISEEGRTEAF	TRBV10-3	TRBJ1-1
ASSARQGRGTEAF	TRBV13	TRBJ1-1
ASSEADRNAAEAF	TRBV25-1	TRBJ1-1
SASKGEGGYT	TRBV20-1	TRBJ1-2
ASSDQGRDNEQF	TRBV10-1	TRBJ2-1
ASSPGIGAYEQY	TRBV9	TRBJ2-7
ASVLLAEGQF	TRBV12-3/TRBV12-4	TRBJ2-1
ASSSFGAQGQQPQH	TRBV27	TRBJ1-5
ASSRIGGGYEQY	TRBV3-1/TRBV3-2	TRBJ2-7
ASSIRNSPLH	TRBV19	TRBJ1-6
ASSFRTQSGRAEDEQY	TRBV28	TRBJ2-7
ASSTPRTGFRQPQH	TRBV28	TRBJ1-5
ASNPQGQGYQPQH	TRBV28	TRBJ1-5